Each of the 8 T cell receptor beta chains below was sequenced from the same sample in a study of cytomegalovirus exposure and HLA in healthy donors. The method was immunoSEQ multiplex PCR; TCRdb's version includes in-frame clones alone and lacks a portion of them. This table has tens of thousands of clones, 95% to 97% appearing once. Sequencing was done on a sample of PBMCs. The source of these receptors is a man younger than 35 in good health and CMV-seronegative.

This sequence joins TRBV29-1 and TRBJ2-1, with 10 bases identical to TRBD2. V trimming: 7 bases; J trimming: 7 bases; junction bases outside the gene matches: 10. The CDR3 is 14 residues long. Germline V gives CDR1 SQVTM, CDR2 ANQGSEA. CDR3 amino acids: CSGPLAGVSNEQFF. CDR3 nucleotide sequence: TGCAGCGGACCCCTAGCGGGAGTATCAAATGAGCAGTTCTTC.

The V call is TRBV7-2, the J call TRBJ2-4; 14 bases agree with TRBD2. The CDR3 sequence is 16 residues long. The ends lost 7 bases at V and 4 bases at J; junction bases unmatched: 6. Germline assignment: CDR1 SGHTA and CDR2 FQGNSA. CDR3 loop: CASNGLAGGLKNIQYF. CDR3 DNA sequence: TGTGCCAGCAACGGACTAGCGGGGGGCCTAAAAAACATTCAGTACTTC.

The chain couples TRBV6-5 to TRBJ1-2; 7 nucleotides line up with TRBD1. The length of the CDR3 is 14 residues. Germline V gene data show CDR1 as MNHEY and CDR2 as SVGAGI. V was clipped by 2 bases and J by 7 bases; unmatched bases: 7. The CDR3 coding sequence is TGTGCCAGCAGTTACAGGCAGGGGGTCGGTGGCTACACCTTC. It specifies CASSYRQGVGGYTF.

This rearrangement joins TRBV4-2 to TRBJ1-2; tentatively, D is TRBD1 (5 bases). Deletions cut 1 base from V and 5 bases from J, with 14 bases between. The germline CDR1 and CDR2 sequences are LGHNA and YNFKEQ. The CDR3 runs 15 residues. CDR3 loop: CASSQGTPARYGYTF. Written as DNA, the CDR3 is TGTGCCAGCAGCCAAGGGACACCAGCTCGGTATGGCTACACCTTC.

The chain links TRBV5-1 to TRBJ2-3, with TRBD2 as a possible D gene (6 bases). V lost 0 bases and J lost 4, with 6 bases in between. The CDR3 runs 13 residues. The germline CDR1 and CDR2 sequences are SGHRS and YFSETQ. The CDR3 sequence is CASSLASADTQYF. For the CDR3, the DNA is TGCGCCAGCAGCTTGGCTAGCGCAGATACGCAGTATTTT.

The chain links TRBV25-1 to TRBJ2-5; 7 bases match TRBD2. CDR1 is MGHDK and CDR2 is SYGVNS in the germline V gene. Losses at the gene ends were 5 bases for V and 2 bases for J; bases not matched to a gene: 14. The CDR3 sequence is 17 residues long. CDR3 sequence (DNA): TGTGCCAGCAGTCCTTCGTTGGCTAGCGGCTATCAAGAGACCCAGTACTTC. Protein sequence: CASSPSLASGYQETQYF. The whole variable domain, filled in from reference TRBV25-1 and TRBJ2-5, reads EADIYQTPRYLVIGTGKKITLECSQTMGHDKMYWYQQDPGMELHLIHYSYGVNSTEKGDLSSESTVSRIRTEHFPLTLESARPSHTSQYLCASSPSLASGYQETQYFGPGTRLLVL.

V usage is TRBV5-4 and J usage is TRBJ2-1; 8 bases are a match to TRBD2. CDR1 is SGHNT, CDR2 YYREEE, per germline (reference sequence). This CDR3 has 18 amino acids. With V trimmed by 0 bases and J by 4 bases, 12 bases remained unmatched. This CDR3 is CASSLGGAGALDYNEQFF. The CDR3 nucleotides read TGTGCCAGCAGCTTGGGGGGAGCGGGAGCCCTCGATTACAATGAGCAGTTCTTC.

The chain couples TRBV10-1 to TRBJ2-1, with a weak D call TRBD1 (6 bases). V lost 2 bases and J lost 10, with 15 bases in between. Germline V gene data show CDR1 as WNHNN and CDR2 as SYGVQD (reference sequence). The CDR3 contains 14 residues. In DNA form, the CDR3 reads TGCGCCAGCAGTGAGCAACAGGGACCCGCGGAGCAGTTCTTC. Protein sequence: CASSEQQGPAEQFF.